Shown below are 11 T cell receptor beta chains from a single sample sequenced in a study of OX40 agonist ivuxolimab in advanced cancers. This table comes from immunoSEQ multiplex PCR, and its TCRdb copy is limited to in-frame clones, with some not included. The sample has about 70,000 clones; roughly nine tenths are singletons. The sequenced sample was CD4+ or CD8+ T cells sorted from blood, obtained in a trial of the OX40 agonist ivuxolimab. The receptor set was obtained from an adult with an advanced solid tumor such as melanoma, head and neck, liver or kidney cancer.

The rearrangement uses TRBV27 and TRBJ2-3; D is unclear. Germline-derived CDR1 and CDR2 are MNHEY and SMNVEV (reference sequence). This CDR3 region has 12 residues. V was shortened by 8 bases and J by 14 bases, with 20 bases between the two germline ends. The CDR3 DNA reads TGTGCCAGCGGTCCCATGGCGGCCCCTGGGTATTTT. Translating it yields CASGPMAAPGYF.

This clone has more than one count but fewer than ten. The chain is built from TRBV9 and TRBJ2-1, with D perhaps matching TRBD1 (7 bases). V shed 9 bases and J shed 7 bases, with 23 bases lying between them. This CDR3 comprises 15 residues. Per germline, CDR1 SGDLS and CDR2 YYNGEE. CDR3 residues: CATNRGGRGVNEQFF. The CDR3 bases are TGTGCCACCAATAGAGGTGGCAGGGGGGTAAATGAGCAGTTCTTC.

The chain combines TRBV30 with TRBJ1-6; 7 nucleotides agree with TRBD1. V trimming: 2 bases; J trimming: 4 bases; junction bases outside the gene matches: 2. Germline CDR1 is GTSNPN and CDR2 is SVGIG (reference sequence). The CDR3 sequence is 14 residues long. The chain's CDR3 is CAWSPQGYNSPLHF. Here the CDR3 DNA reads TGTGCCTGGAGTCCACAGGGGTATAATTCACCCCTCCACTTT.

The chain uses TRBV7-2 and TRBJ2-2; TRBD2 aligns across 11 bases. Trimming took 3 bases from V and 8 from J; bases not matched to a gene: 14. The CDR3 runs to 18 residues. Germline-derived CDR1 and CDR2 are SGHTA and FQGNSA. CDR3 coding DNA: TGTGCCAGCAGCTTTACCGTGACTAGCGGGGCGCGAAGGGGGGAGCTGTTTTTT. The encoded protein is CASSFTVTSGARRGELFF. The whole variable domain, filled in from reference TRBV7-2 and TRBJ2-2, reads GAGVSQSPSNKVTEKGKDVELRCDPISGHTALYWYRQSLGQGLEFLIYFQGNSAPDKSGLPSDRFSAERTGGSVSTLTIQRTQQEDSAVYLCASSFTVTSGARRGELFFGEGSRLTVL.

This clone occurred a few times. The rearrangement uses TRBV11-3 and TRBJ2-2; 9 nucleotides align to TRBD1. Germline CDR1 SGHNT, CDR2 YENEEA. The CDR3 sequence is 14 residues long. The V and J ends lost 4 bases and 4 bases, in that order; junction bases with no gene match: 1. This CDR3 is CASSSTGGTGELFF. The DNA of the CDR3 is TGTGCCAGCAGCTCGACAGGGGGCACCGGGGAGCTGTTTTTT.

As for this clone: This CDR3 is also generated by other DNA sequences in the sample. The chain links TRBV18 to TRBJ2-7, with 10 bases identical to TRBD2. The germline V gene encodes CDR1 KGHSH and CDR2 LQKENI. Trimming removed 3 bases from V and 2 bases from J; junction bases left unmatched: 4. The CDR3 runs 15 residues. The CDR3 region is CASSPPSGRAYEQYF. For the CDR3, the DNA is TGTGCCAGCTCACCCCCCAGCGGGAGGGCCTACGAGCAGTACTTC. Looking up the rest from reference TRBV18 and TRBJ2-7 gives the full variable domain: NAGVMQNPRHLVRRRGQEARLRCSPMKGHSHVYWYRQLPEEGLKFMVYLQKENIIDESGMPKERFSAEFPKEGPSILRIQQVVRGDSAAYFCASSPPSGRAYEQYFGPGTRLTVT.

This rearrangement joins TRBV5-4 to TRBJ2-7, with TRBD2 matching over 14 bases. J was trimmed by 5 bases and V by 4 bases; bases with no gene match: 2. Per germline, CDR1 SGHNT and CDR2 YYREEE (reference sequence). The CDR3 loop spans 14 amino acids. The CDR3 DNA follows: TGTGCCAGCAGCGGGGGACTAGCGGGAGACGAGCAGTACTTC. It is translated as CASSGGLAGDEQYF.

The chain carries TRBV7-3 and TRBJ2-7, with D possibly matching TRBD2 (6 bases). V shed 6 bases and J shed 3 bases, with 18 bases lying between them. This CDR3 region has 15 residues. From germline, CDR1 is SGHTA and CDR2 FQGTGA. The CDR3 loop is CASSLRLEALYEQYF. CDR3 nucleotide sequence: TGTGCCAGCAGTCTCCGACTAGAAGCTCTCTACGAGCAGTACTTC. The full variable domain, its missing parts supplied by reference TRBV7-3 and TRBJ2-7, is GAGVSQTPSNKVTEKGKYVELRCDPISGHTALYWYRQSLGQGPEFLIYFQGTGAADDSGLPNDRFFAVRPEGSVSTLKIQRTERGDSAVYLCASSLRLEALYEQYFGPGTRLTVT.

This sequence joins TRBV28 and TRBJ1-6, with 7 bases identical to TRBD1. Trimming removed 6 bases from V and 6 bases from J; junction bases left unmatched: 5. The CDR3 runs to 14 residues. Germline CDR1 MDHEN, CDR2 SYDVKM. Here the CDR3 reads CASSPDRTNSPLHF. CDR3 DNA: TGTGCCAGCAGCCCGGACAGGACTAATTCACCCCTCCACTTT.

The chain couples TRBV27 to TRBJ2-7; D tentatively reads TRBD1 or TRBD2 (5 bases each). Looked up from germline, CDR1 is MNHEY and CDR2 is SMNVEV (reference sequence). The CDR3 extends over 14 amino acids. Trimming took off 6 bases at V and 2 bases at J, with 14 bases between the two ends. CDR3 coding DNA: TGTGCCAGCAGCCAAGGGTGGGGGACCTACGAGCAGTACTTC. Its protein product is CASSQGWGTYEQYF.

The chain uses TRBV5-1 and TRBJ2-1, with D tentatively TRBD1 (6 bases). Between the trimmed V and J ends, which lost 4 bases and 2 bases, there was a span of 13 bases. CDR3 length equals 15 residues. Germline V CDR1 and CDR2: SGHRS, YFSETQ. The CDR3 DNA sequence: TGCGCCAGCAGCGGGCCGGGACACGCCTACAATGAGCAGTTCTTC. It yields the protein CASSGPGHAYNEQFF. Full variable domain (missing parts from reference TRBV5-1 and TRBJ2-1): KAGVTQTPRYLIKTRGQQVTLSCSPISGHRSVSWYQQTPGQGLQFLFEYFSETQRNKGNFPGRFSGRQFSNSRSEMNVSTLELGDSALYLCASSGPGHAYNEQFFGPGTRLTVL.